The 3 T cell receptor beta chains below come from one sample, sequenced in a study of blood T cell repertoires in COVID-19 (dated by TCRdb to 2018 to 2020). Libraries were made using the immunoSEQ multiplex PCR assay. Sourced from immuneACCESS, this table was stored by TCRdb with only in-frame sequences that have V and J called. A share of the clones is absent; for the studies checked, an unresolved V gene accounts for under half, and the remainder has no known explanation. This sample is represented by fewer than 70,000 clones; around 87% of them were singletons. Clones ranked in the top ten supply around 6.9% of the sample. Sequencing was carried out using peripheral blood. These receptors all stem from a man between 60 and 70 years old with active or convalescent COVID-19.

The CDR3 sequence is CATSRDLAGGNQPQHF. DNA of the CDR3: TGTGCCACCAGCAGAGATCTTGCAGGGGGCAATCAGCCCCAGCATTTT. The V gene is TRBV15, the J gene TRBJ1-5; D is perhaps TRBD1 (6 bases). The CDR3 length is 16 residues. CDR1 is LNHNV, CDR2 YYDKDF, per germline (reference sequence). V lost 0 bases to trimming and J lost 2 bases, with 11 bases between them.

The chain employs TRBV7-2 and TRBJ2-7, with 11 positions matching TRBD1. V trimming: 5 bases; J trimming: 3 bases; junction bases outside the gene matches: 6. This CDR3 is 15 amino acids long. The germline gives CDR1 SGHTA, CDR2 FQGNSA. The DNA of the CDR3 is TGTGCCAGCAGCCAAGATGGGACAGGGGGCTACGAGCAGTACTTC. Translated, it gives CASSQDGTGGYEQYF.

Here the CDR3 reads CASSAQRLPQETQYF. The CDR3 bases are TGTGCCAGCAGCGCCCAAAGACTACCTCAAGAGACCCAGTACTTC. This rearrangement joins TRBV7-8 to TRBJ2-5; D perhaps matches TRBD2 (5 bases). CDR1 is SGHVS, CDR2 FQNEAQ, per germline. This CDR3 has 15 amino acids. Trimming stripped 5 bases from V and 2 bases from J, with 15 bases between.